The T cell receptor (beta chain) under discussion was sequenced for a study of blood T cell repertoires in COVID-19. Study-level information: Sites in the United States, Italy and Spain provided acute and convalescent COVID-19 samples. T cells, B-cell-depleted T cells, or PBMCs supplied cDNA or gDNA.

In its sample, this clone was seen a few times. V lost 4 bases and J 1 base, leaving 8 bases between the germline ends. CDR1 SGHRS and CDR2 YFSETQ come from the germline V gene. CDR3 length: 13 residues. In the authors' workflow: Amplification from reference gene primers served as the basis for estimated nucleated cell counts. Repertoires were generated with immunoSEQ multiplex PCR, while TCRdb's copy carries only in-frame clones and drops some. That table supplies the V and J calls and clone size; D and trimming were determined from the DNA. The repertoire holds around 79,000 clones, with approximately 83% as singletons.

The genes are TRBV5-1 and TRBJ1-1, with a weak D call TRBD1 (5 bases). The sequence derives from an older woman with acute or convalescent COVID-19. Material for sequencing was peripheral blood. Written as DNA, the CDR3 is TGCGCCAGCAGCCGCACAGGGAACACTGAAGCTTTCTTT. It is translated as CASSRTGNTEAFF.